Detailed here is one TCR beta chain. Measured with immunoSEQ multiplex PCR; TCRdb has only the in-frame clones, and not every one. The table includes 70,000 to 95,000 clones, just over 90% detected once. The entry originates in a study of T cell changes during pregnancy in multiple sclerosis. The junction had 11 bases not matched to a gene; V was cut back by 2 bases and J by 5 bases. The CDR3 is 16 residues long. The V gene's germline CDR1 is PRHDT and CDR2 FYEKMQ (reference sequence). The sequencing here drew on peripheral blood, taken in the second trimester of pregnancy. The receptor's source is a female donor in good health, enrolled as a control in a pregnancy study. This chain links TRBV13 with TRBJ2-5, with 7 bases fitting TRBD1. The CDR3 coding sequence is TGTGCCAGCAGCTTACCCTTTAGACAGGGCTCGGAGACCCAGTACTTC. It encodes CASSLPFRQGSETQYF.